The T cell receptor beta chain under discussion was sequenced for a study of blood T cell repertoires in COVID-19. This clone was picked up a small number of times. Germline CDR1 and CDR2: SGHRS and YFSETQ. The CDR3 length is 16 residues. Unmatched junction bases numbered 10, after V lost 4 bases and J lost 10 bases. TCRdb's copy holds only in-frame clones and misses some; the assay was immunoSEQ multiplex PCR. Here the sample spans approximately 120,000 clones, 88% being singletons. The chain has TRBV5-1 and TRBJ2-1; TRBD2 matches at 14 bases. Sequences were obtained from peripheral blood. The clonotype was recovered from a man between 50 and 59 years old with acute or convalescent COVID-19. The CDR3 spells CASSQQGLAGVNEQFF. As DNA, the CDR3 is TGCGCCAGCAGCCAGCAGGGACTAGCGGGAGTGAACGAGCAGTTCTTC.